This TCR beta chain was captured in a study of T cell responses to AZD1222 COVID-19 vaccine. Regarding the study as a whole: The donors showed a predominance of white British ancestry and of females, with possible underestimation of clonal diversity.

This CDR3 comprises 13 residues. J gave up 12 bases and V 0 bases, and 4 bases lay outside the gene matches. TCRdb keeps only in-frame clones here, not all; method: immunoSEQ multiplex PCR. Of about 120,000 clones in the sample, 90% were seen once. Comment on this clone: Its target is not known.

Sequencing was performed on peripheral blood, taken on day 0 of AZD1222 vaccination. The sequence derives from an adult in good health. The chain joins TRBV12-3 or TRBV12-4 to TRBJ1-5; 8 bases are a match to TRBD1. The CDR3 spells CASSLAKGQVQHF. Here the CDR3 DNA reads TGTGCCAGCAGTTTAGCGAAGGGACAGGTCCAGCATTTT.